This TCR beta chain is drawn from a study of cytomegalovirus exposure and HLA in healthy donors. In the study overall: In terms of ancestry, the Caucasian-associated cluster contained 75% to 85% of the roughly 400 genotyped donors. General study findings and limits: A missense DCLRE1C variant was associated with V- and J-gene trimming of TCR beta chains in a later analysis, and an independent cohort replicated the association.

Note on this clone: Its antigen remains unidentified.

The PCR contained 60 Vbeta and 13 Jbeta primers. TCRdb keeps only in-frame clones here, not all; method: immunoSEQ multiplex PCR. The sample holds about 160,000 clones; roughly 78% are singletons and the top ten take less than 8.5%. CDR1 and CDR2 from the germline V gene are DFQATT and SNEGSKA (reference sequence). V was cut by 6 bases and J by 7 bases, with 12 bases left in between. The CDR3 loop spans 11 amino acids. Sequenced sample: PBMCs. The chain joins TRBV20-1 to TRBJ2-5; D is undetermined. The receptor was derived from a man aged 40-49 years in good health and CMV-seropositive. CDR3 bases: TGCAGTGCCCTCTCGGGTCCGACCCAGTACTTC. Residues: CSALSGPTQYF.